This TCR beta chain was sequenced in a study of CD8 T cells in Susac syndrome. From blood CD8+ and CD4+ T cells, TCR beta sequences were generated. TEMRA cells underwent FACS enrichment and CD8+ and CD4+ T cells underwent negative isolation. This CDR3 region has 16 residues. Trimming took 5 bases from V and 8 from J; bases not matched to a gene: 13. Germline CDR1 reads SGHVS; CDR2 reads FQNEAQ. Regarding the study as a whole: TCR sequencing and HLA analysis covered a relatively small number of individuals.

After extraction with the RNeasy kit, 0.5 to 1 ug of the RNA was reverse transcribed using random hexamers. TCR beta CDR3 was amplified by immunoSEQ multiplex PCR. This amplification extended across 54 Vbeta and 13 Jbeta segments. TCRdb itself ran the immunoSEQ multiplex PCR reads through MiXCR, one entry per CDR3 protein. The sample shows almost 450,000 distinct CDR3 sequences, 85% of them seen only once. This clonotype was recorded a few times. The antigen is undetermined. Sequencing was carried out using CD8+ T cells from PBMCs. The source is a human donor with multiple sclerosis. The chain links TRBV7-8 to TRBJ2-1, with 9 bases matching TRBD2. CDR3 nucleotides: TGTGCCAGCAGCCCCGAGCGGGGAGCGGGGGGAGATGAGCAGTTCTTC. This sequence encodes CASSPERGAGGDEQFF. Looking up the rest from reference TRBV7-8 and TRBJ2-1 gives the full variable domain: GAGVSQSPRYKVAKRGQDVALRCDPISGHVSLFWYQQALGQGPEFLTYFQNEAQLDKSGLPSDRFFAERPEGSVSTLKIQRTQQEDSAVYLCASSPERGAGGDEQFFGPGTRLTVL.